These T cell receptor beta chains were read from a single sample in a study of blood T cell repertoires in COVID-19. Repertoires were generated with immunoSEQ multiplex PCR, while TCRdb's copy carries only in-frame clones and drops some. The table has 95,000 to 150,000 clones, 65% to 90% seen once. The material sequenced was peripheral blood. These receptors originate from a man aged 80 or over with acute or convalescent COVID-19. Both conserved end residues are part of each CDR3. The D gene is left open where the match is weak. The size entry is marked missing in some rows and otherwise reads once, few, many or a size class.

j_call: TRBJ1-1; v_call: TRBV28; clone_size: .; d_call: .; cdr3_aa: CASSLRKDTEAFF; cdr3_nt: TGTGCCAGCAGTTTGAGGAAGGACACTGAAGCTTTCTTT
j_call: TRBJ1-1; v_call: TRBV9; clone_size: few; d_call: TRBD1; cdr3_aa: CASSGGQFMSEAFF; cdr3_nt: TGTGCCAGCAGCGGGGGACAGTTCATGTCTGAAGCTTTCTTT
j_call: TRBJ2-7; v_call: TRBV3-1/TRBV3-2; clone_size: .; d_call: TRBD1; cdr3_aa: CASSLGQGSYEQYF; cdr3_nt: TGTGCCAGCAGCCTAGGACAGGGGTCGTACGAGCAGTACTTC
j_call: TRBJ1-4; v_call: TRBV6-5; clone_size: .; d_call: TRBD1; cdr3_aa: CASSLGQGWEKLFF; cdr3_nt: TGTGCCAGCAGTCTTGGACAGGGTTGGGAAAAACTGTTTTTT
j_call: TRBJ1-2; v_call: TRBV5-4; clone_size: .; d_call: .; cdr3_aa: CASRGAGSYYGYTF; cdr3_nt: TGTGCCAGCAGAGGGGCAGGGTCTTACTATGGCTACACCTTC
j_call: TRBJ1-4; v_call: TRBV2; clone_size: .; d_call: TRBD1; cdr3_aa: CASRGQGSEKLFF; cdr3_nt: TGTGCCAGCAGGGGACAGGGGAGCGAAAAACTGTTTTTT
j_call: TRBJ1-1; v_call: TRBV7-9; clone_size: .; d_call: .; cdr3_aa: CASSLDSFDAFF; cdr3_nt: TGTGCCAGCAGCCTGGACTCTTTTGACGCTTTCTTT
j_call: TRBJ1-1; v_call: TRBV3-1/TRBV3-2; clone_size: .; d_call: .; cdr3_aa: CASSQVVTREAFF; cdr3_nt: TGTGCCAGCAGCCAAGTAGTTACCCGTGAAGCTTTCTTT
j_call: TRBJ2-1; v_call: TRBV15; clone_size: .; d_call: .; cdr3_aa: CATSRDPQSLGFF; cdr3_nt: TGTGCCACCAGCAGAGACCCACAGTCGCTTGGGTTCTTC
j_call: TRBJ1-4; v_call: TRBV27; clone_size: .; d_call: .; cdr3_aa: CASSWAQVGRGNEKLFF; cdr3_nt: TGTGCCAGCAGTTGGGCTCAAGTGGGGCGGGGTAATGAAAAACTGTTTTTT
j_call: TRBJ1-2; v_call: TRBV6-2/TRBV6-3; clone_size: .; d_call: .; cdr3_aa: CASSYSPPGGYTF; cdr3_nt: TGTGCCAGCAGTTACTCCCCGCCAGGGGGCTACACCTTC
j_call: TRBJ2-3; v_call: TRBV3-1/TRBV3-2; clone_size: once; d_call: TRBD2; cdr3_aa: CASSQGLAADTQYF; cdr3_nt: TGTGCCAGCAGCCAAGGACTAGCGGCGGATACGCAGTATTTT
j_call: TRBJ2-5; v_call: TRBV10-3; clone_size: .; d_call: TRBD2; cdr3_aa: CAISEFPPGAGAQETQYF; cdr3_nt: TGTGCCATCAGTGAGTTTCCCCCGGGAGCGGGGGCCCAAGAGACCCAGTACTTC
j_call: TRBJ1-6; v_call: TRBV19; clone_size: .; d_call: .; cdr3_aa: CASSPRGGDNSPLHF; cdr3_nt: TGTGCCAGTAGTCCCCGGGGAGGGGATAATTCACCCCTCCACTTT
j_call: TRBJ1-2; v_call: TRBV29-1; clone_size: few; d_call: TRBD1; cdr3_aa: CSVETGEIGYGYTF; cdr3_nt: TGCAGCGTTGAAACAGGGGAAATTGGCTATGGCTACACCTTC
j_call: TRBJ1-2; v_call: TRBV5-6; clone_size: .; d_call: TRBD1; cdr3_aa: CASSGDRGLSYGYTF; cdr3_nt: TGTGCCAGCAGCGGGGACAGGGGGCTCTCCTATGGCTACACCTTC
j_call: TRBJ1-1; v_call: TRBV5-4; clone_size: .; d_call: .; cdr3_aa: CASSPPGGVRGTEAFF; cdr3_nt: TGTGCCAGCAGCCCTCCGGGGGGAGTTAGGGGCACTGAAGCTTTCTTT
j_call: TRBJ2-2; v_call: TRBV14; clone_size: few; d_call: .; cdr3_aa: CASSQGSFRTGELFF; cdr3_nt: TGTGCCAGCAGCCAAGGTAGTTTCAGGACCGGGGAGCTGTTTTTT
j_call: TRBJ1-5; v_call: TRBV27; clone_size: .; d_call: TRBD1; cdr3_aa: CASSVQGGNQPQHF; cdr3_nt: TGTGCCAGCAGTGTACAGGGGGGGAATCAGCCCCAGCATTTT
j_call: TRBJ1-3; v_call: TRBV5-3; clone_size: .; d_call: .; cdr3_aa: CARSLGRDGNTIYF; cdr3_nt: TGTGCCAGAAGCTTGGGGCGGGATGGAAACACCATATATTTT
j_call: TRBJ2-7; v_call: TRBV5-8; clone_size: .; d_call: .; cdr3_aa: CASSPEESEQYF; cdr3_nt: TGTGCCAGCAGCCCCGAGGAGTCCGAGCAGTACTTC
j_call: TRBJ2-4; v_call: TRBV30; clone_size: few; d_call: TRBD1; cdr3_aa: CAYYENRGQGYKNIQYF; cdr3_nt: TGTGCCTACTACGAAAACCGGGGACAGGGTTACAAAAACATTCAGTACTTC
j_call: TRBJ2-3; v_call: TRBV5-1; clone_size: .; d_call: TRBD1; cdr3_aa: CASSVQTGPDTQYF; cdr3_nt: TGCGCCAGCAGCGTCCAGACAGGGCCCGATACGCAGTATTTT
j_call: TRBJ2-7; v_call: TRBV11-2; clone_size: .; d_call: TRBD2; cdr3_aa: CASSQTSGSSYEQYF; cdr3_nt: TGTGCCAGCAGCCAAACTAGCGGAAGCTCCTACGAGCAGTACTTC
j_call: TRBJ2-7; v_call: TRBV24-1; clone_size: .; d_call: TRBD1; cdr3_aa: CATSDSRRDREDEQYF; cdr3_nt: TGTGCCACCAGTGATAGTCGAAGGGACAGGGAAGACGAGCAGTACTTC
j_call: TRBJ1-1; v_call: TRBV19; clone_size: .; d_call: TRBD1; cdr3_aa: CASSGTETSNTEAFF; cdr3_nt: TGTGCCAGTTCTGGGACAGAAACATCGAACACTGAAGCTTTCTTT
j_call: TRBJ1-1; v_call: TRBV30; clone_size: .; d_call: .; cdr3_aa: CAWTPRNTEAFF; cdr3_nt: TGTGCCTGGACTCCCAGGAACACTGAAGCTTTCTTT
j_call: TRBJ1-4; v_call: TRBV5-4; clone_size: .; d_call: TRBD1; cdr3_aa: CASSRDRESTNEKLFF; cdr3_nt: TGTGCCAGCAGCCGGGACAGGGAGTCAACTAATGAAAAACTGTTTTTT
j_call: TRBJ2-5; v_call: TRBV10-3; clone_size: .; d_call: TRBD2; cdr3_aa: CATRTSGSPETQYF; cdr3_nt: TGTGCCACACGGACTAGCGGGAGCCCTGAGACCCAGTACTTC
j_call: TRBJ1-2; v_call: TRBV2; clone_size: .; d_call: TRBD1; cdr3_aa: CASRWTGPGYTF; cdr3_nt: TGTGCCAGCAGATGGACAGGGCCTGGCTACACCTTC
j_call: TRBJ2-3; v_call: TRBV19; clone_size: .; d_call: .; cdr3_aa: CASTPTRGSTDTQYF; cdr3_nt: TGTGCCAGTACCCCAACCCGGGGAAGCACAGATACGCAGTATTTT
j_call: TRBJ2-4; v_call: TRBV6-5; clone_size: .; d_call: .; cdr3_aa: CASSSRRDIQYF; cdr3_nt: TGTGCCAGCAGTTCCCGTCGGGACATTCAGTACTTC
j_call: TRBJ2-7; v_call: TRBV29-1; clone_size: once; d_call: TRBD1; cdr3_aa: CSVDTGGSEQYF; cdr3_nt: TGCAGCGTTGATACAGGGGGTTCCGAGCAGTACTTC
j_call: TRBJ1-6; v_call: TRBV5-1; clone_size: .; d_call: TRBD1; cdr3_aa: CASSFDRGENSPLHF; cdr3_nt: TGCGCCAGCAGCTTTGACAGGGGAGAAAATTCACCCCTCCACTTT
j_call: TRBJ1-1; v_call: TRBV6-5; clone_size: .; d_call: .; cdr3_aa: CASTPAGSREAFF; cdr3_nt: TGTGCCAGCACCCCCGCGGGGTCGAGAGAAGCTTTCTTT
j_call: TRBJ2-1; v_call: TRBV7-2; clone_size: few; d_call: .; cdr3_aa: CASSSTTSRYNEQFF; cdr3_nt: TGTGCCAGCAGCTCAACGACTAGTAGGTACAATGAGCAGTTCTTC
j_call: TRBJ1-1; v_call: TRBV5-8; clone_size: .; d_call: TRBD1; cdr3_aa: CASSWGTGVFTEAFF; cdr3_nt: TGTGCCAGCAGCTGGGGGACAGGAGTTTTCACTGAAGCTTTCTTT
j_call: TRBJ2-2; v_call: TRBV7-6; clone_size: .; d_call: .; cdr3_aa: CASSLRLVNTGELFF; cdr3_nt: TGTGCCAGCAGCTTAAGACTCGTGAACACCGGGGAGCTGTTTTTT
j_call: TRBJ1-2; v_call: TRBV12-3/TRBV12-4; clone_size: .; d_call: .; cdr3_aa: CASSSPDYGYTF; cdr3_nt: TGTGCCAGCAGTTCTCCCGACTATGGCTACACCTTC
j_call: TRBJ2-1; v_call: TRBV3-1/TRBV3-2; clone_size: .; d_call: TRBD2; cdr3_aa: CASSQGTSGAPSQFF; cdr3_nt: TGTGCCAGCAGCCAAGGGACTAGCGGGGCCCCGAGCCAGTTCTTC
j_call: TRBJ2-1; v_call: TRBV19; clone_size: .; d_call: .; cdr3_aa: CASCCRNYNEQFF; cdr3_nt: TGTGCCAGTTGCTGCAGAAACTACAATGAGCAGTTCTTC
j_call: TRBJ1-4; v_call: TRBV5-5; clone_size: .; d_call: .; cdr3_aa: CASSPLSTNEKLFF; cdr3_nt: TGTGCCAGCAGCCCTCTGAGTACCAATGAAAAACTGTTTTTT
j_call: TRBJ1-4; v_call: TRBV3-1/TRBV3-2; clone_size: .; d_call: .; cdr3_aa: CASSIRSNEKLFF; cdr3_nt: TGTGCCAGCAGTATAAGGAGTAATGAAAAACTGTTTTTT
j_call: TRBJ1-4; v_call: TRBV27; clone_size: .; d_call: TRBD1; cdr3_aa: CASSLTGGKLFF; cdr3_nt: TGTGCCAGCAGTTTAACAGGGGGGAAACTGTTTTTT
j_call: TRBJ2-7; v_call: TRBV6-2/TRBV6-3; clone_size: few; d_call: .; cdr3_aa: CASSPGLAVRSYEQYF; cdr3_nt: TGTGCCAGCAGTCCCGGGTTGGCCGTTCGCTCCTACGAGCAGTACTTC
j_call: TRBJ1-2; v_call: TRBV19; clone_size: .; d_call: .; cdr3_aa: CASSSTGGHPMMSSYGYTF; cdr3_nt: TGTGCCAGTAGCTCGACCGGTGGGCACCCTATGATGAGTTCGTATGGCTACACCTTC